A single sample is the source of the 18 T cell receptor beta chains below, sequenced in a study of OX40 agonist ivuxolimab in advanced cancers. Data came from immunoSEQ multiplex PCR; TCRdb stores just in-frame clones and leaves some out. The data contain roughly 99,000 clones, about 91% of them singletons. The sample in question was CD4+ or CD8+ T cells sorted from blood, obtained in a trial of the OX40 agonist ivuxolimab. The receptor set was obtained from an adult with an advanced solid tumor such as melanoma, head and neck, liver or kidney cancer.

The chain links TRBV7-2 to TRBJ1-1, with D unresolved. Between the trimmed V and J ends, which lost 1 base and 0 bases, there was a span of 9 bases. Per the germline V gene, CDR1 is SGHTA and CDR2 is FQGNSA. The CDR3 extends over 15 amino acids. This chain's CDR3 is CASSLGMLLNTEAFF. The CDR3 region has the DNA TGTGCCAGCAGCTTAGGTATGCTCCTGAACACTGAAGCTTTCTTT.

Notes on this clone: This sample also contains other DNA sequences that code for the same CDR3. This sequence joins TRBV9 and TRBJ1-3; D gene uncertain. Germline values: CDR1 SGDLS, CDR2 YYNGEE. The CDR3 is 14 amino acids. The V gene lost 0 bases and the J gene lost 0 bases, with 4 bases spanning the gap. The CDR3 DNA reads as TGTGCCAGCAGCGTAGTTGACTCTGGAAACACCATATATTTT. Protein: CASSVVDSGNTIYF.

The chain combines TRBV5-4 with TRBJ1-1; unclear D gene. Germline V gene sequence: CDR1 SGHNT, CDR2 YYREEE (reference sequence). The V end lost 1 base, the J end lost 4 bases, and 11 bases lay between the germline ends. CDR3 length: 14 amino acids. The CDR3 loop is CASSLKTGRTEAFF. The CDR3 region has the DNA TGTGCCAGCAGCTTGAAGACGGGCCGCACTGAAGCTTTCTTT.

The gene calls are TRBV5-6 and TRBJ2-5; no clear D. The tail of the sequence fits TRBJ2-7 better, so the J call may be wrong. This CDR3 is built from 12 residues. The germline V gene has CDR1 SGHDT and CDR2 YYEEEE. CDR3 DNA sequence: TGTGCCAGCAGCTTGACGGTTTACGAGCAGTACTTC. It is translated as CASSLTVYEQYF.

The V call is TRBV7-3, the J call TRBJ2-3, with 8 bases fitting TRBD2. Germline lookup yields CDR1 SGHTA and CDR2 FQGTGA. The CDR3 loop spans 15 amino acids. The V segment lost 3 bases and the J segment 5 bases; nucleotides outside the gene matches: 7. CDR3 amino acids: CASSFDGRAGDTQYF. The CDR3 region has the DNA TGTGCCAGCAGCTTTGACGGGAGGGCCGGAGATACGCAGTATTTT.

The CDR3 region has the DNA TGTGCCAGCAGTGATCCTAAGGGGGCCCGGGAGACCCAGTACTTC. Encoded protein: CASSDPKGARETQYF. The V gene is TRBV2, the J gene TRBJ2-5; 7 bases are shared with TRBD1. CDR1 is SNHLY, CDR2 FYNNEI, per germline. CDR3 size: 15 residues. V lost 3 bases and J lost 5; bases outside the gene matches: 9.

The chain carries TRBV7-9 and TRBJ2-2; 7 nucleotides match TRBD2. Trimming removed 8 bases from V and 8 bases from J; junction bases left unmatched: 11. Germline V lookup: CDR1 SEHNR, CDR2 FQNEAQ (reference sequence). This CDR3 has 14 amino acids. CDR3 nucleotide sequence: TGTGCCAGCTCTGCGGGCGGGGGATCGGGGGAGCTGTTTTTT. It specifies CASSAGGGSGELFF.

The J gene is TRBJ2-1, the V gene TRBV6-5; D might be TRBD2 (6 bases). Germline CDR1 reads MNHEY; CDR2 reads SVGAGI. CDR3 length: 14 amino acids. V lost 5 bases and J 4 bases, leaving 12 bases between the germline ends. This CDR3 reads CASSILAWYNEQFF. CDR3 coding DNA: TGTGCCAGCAGTATACTAGCATGGTACAATGAGCAGTTCTTC.

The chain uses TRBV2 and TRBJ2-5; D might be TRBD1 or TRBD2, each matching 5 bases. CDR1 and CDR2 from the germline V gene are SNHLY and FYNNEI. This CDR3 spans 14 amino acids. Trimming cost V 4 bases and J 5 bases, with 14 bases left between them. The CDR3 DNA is TGTGCCAGCAGTGGAGGGGCGGGTGTGGAGACCCAGTACTTC. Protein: CASSGGAGVETQYF. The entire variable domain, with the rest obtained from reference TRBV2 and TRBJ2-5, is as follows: EPEVTQTPSHQVTQMGQEVILRCVPISNHLYFYWYRQILGQKVEFLVSFYNNEISEKSEIFDDQFSVERPDGSNFTLKIRSTKLEDSAMYFCASSGGAGVETQYFGPGTRLLVL.

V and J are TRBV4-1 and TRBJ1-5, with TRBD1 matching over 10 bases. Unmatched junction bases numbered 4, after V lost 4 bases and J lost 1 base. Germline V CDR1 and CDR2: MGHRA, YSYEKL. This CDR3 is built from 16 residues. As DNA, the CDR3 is TGCGCCAGCAGCCCGGGGACAGGGGTAAGCAATCAGCCCCAGCATTTT. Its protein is CASSPGTGVSNQPQHF.

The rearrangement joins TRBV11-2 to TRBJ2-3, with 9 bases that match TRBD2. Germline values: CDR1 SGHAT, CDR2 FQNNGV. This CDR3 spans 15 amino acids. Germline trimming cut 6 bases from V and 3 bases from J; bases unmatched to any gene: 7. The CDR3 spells CASSSNSGRTDTQYF. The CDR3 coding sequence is TGTGCCAGCAGTTCCAATAGCGGGAGAACAGATACGCAGTATTTT. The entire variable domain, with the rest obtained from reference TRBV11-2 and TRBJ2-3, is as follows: EAGVAQSPRYKIIEKRQSVAFWCNPISGHATLYWYQQILGQGPKLLIQFQNNGVVDDSQLPKDRFSAERLKGVDSTLKIQPAKLEDSAVYLCASSSNSGRTDTQYFGPGTRLTVL.

CDR3 loop: CASSLWTGDYEQYF. The DNA for the CDR3 is TGTGCCAGCAGCCTCTGGACAGGGGACTACGAGCAGTACTTC. The chain couples TRBV7-9 to TRBJ2-7; 9 bases fit TRBD1. The length of the CDR3 is 14 residues. After removal of 5 bases from V and 3 bases from J, the junction contained 5 bases not matched to a gene. Germline V gives CDR1 SEHNR, CDR2 FQNEAQ (reference sequence).

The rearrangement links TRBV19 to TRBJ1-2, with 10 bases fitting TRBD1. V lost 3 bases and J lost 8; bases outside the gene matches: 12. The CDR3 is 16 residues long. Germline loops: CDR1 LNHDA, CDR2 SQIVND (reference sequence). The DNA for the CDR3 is TGTGCCAGTAGTATTAGCCCGTGGACAGGGGGAAGGGGCTACACCTTC. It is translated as CASSISPWTGGRGYTF.

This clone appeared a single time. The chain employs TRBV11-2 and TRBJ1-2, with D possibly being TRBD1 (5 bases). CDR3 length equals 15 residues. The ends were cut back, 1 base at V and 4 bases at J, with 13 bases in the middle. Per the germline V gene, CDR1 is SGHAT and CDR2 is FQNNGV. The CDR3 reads CASSLVRGSGYGYTF. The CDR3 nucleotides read TGTGCCAGCAGCTTAGTTCGGGGGAGCGGCTATGGCTACACCTTC.

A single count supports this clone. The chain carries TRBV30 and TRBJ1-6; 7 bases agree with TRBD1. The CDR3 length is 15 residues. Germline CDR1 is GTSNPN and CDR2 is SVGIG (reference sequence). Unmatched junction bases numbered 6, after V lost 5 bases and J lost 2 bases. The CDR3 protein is CAWGDRATYNSPLHF. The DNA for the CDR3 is TGTGCCTGGGGAGACAGGGCGACCTATAATTCACCCCTCCACTTT. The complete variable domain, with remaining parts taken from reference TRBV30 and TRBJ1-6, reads SQTIHQWPATLVQPVGSPLSLECTVEGTSNPNLYWYRQAAGRGLQLLFYSVGIGQISSEVPQNLSASRPQDRQFILSSKKLLLSDSGFYLCAWGDRATYNSPLHFGNGTRLTVT.

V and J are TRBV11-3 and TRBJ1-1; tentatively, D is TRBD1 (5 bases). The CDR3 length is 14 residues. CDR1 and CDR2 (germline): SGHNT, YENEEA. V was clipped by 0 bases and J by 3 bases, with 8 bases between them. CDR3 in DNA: TGTGCCAGCAGCTTAGAAGGGGAATACACTGAAGCTTTCTTT. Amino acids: CASSLEGEYTEAFF.

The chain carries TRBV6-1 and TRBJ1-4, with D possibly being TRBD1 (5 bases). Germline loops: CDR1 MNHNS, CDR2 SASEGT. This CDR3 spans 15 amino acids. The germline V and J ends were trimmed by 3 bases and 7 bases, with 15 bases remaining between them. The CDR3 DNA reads TGTGCCAGCAGTGATTTCGGGGGGGGTGGTGAAAAACTGTTTTTT. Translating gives CASSDFGGGGEKLFF.

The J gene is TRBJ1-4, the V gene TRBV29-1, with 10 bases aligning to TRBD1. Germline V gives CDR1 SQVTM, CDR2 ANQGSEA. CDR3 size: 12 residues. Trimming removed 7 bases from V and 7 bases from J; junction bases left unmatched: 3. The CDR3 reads CSAGQGGEKLFF. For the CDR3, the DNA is TGCAGCGCTGGACAGGGGGGTGAAAAACTGTTTTTT.